The text below deals with one T cell receptor beta chain. This sample is part of a study of Graves' ophthalmopathy and Graves' hyperthyroidism. The V end lost 3 bases, the J end lost 3 bases, and 12 bases lay between the germline ends. Per the germline V gene, CDR1 is DFQATT and CDR2 is SNEGSKA (reference sequence). The CDR3 has 14 residues. RNA transcripts yielded amplified TCR beta CDR3 regions. An opening RT-PCR round employed HTBI primers and preceded a second-round multiplex PCR. TCRdb itself ran the multiplex PCR reads through MiXCR, one entry per CDR3 protein. The sample includes about 620,000 distinct CDR3 sequences, 20% to 25% seen only once; the top ten take approximately 7%.

The specimen sequenced was peripheral blood. The clonotype was recovered from a woman aged 18-29 years with stable Graves' hyperthyroidism. Some clones in this sample may be carry-over from other donors' samples. V usage is TRBV20-1 and J usage is TRBJ2-4; D perhaps matches TRBD2 (6 bases). CDR3 nucleotide sequence: TGCAGTGCTAGCCGGGACTCTATCAAAAACATTCAGTACTTC. Protein product: CSASRDSIKNIQYF.